This T cell receptor (beta chain) was sequenced in a study of OX40 agonist ivuxolimab in advanced cancers. Study-wide findings and caveats: In the expanded peripheral T cells, antigen specificity was never determined.

Assay: immunoSEQ multiplex PCR; the TCRdb copy retains only in-frame clones and omits some. The table records approximately 73,000 clones, 85% to 90% of them present only once. A single count supports this clone. Its antigen is still unknown. The CDR3 length is 12 residues. V was cut by 0 bases and J by 7 bases, with 5 bases left in between. Germline V gives CDR1 SGHDN, CDR2 FVKESK. The sequences come from CD4+ or CD8+ T cells sorted from blood, collected in a trial of the OX40 agonist ivuxolimab. The chain links TRBV14 to TRBJ2-3; D unresolved. The clonotype was recovered from an adult with an advanced solid tumor such as melanoma, head and neck, liver or kidney cancer. The CDR3 here is CASSQDRNTQYF. The CDR3 nucleotides are TGTGCCAGCAGCCAAGATAGGAATACGCAGTATTTT.